This record concerns one T cell receptor (beta chain) sequence. This sample was taken from a study of cytomegalovirus exposure and HLA in healthy donors. CDR3 length: 13 residues. Per the germline V gene, CDR1 is MNHEY and CDR2 is SMNVEV (reference sequence). V lost 7 bases, J lost 5 bases, and 14 bases lay in between. The study ran its PCR with 60 Vbeta and 13 Jbeta primers. The repertoire was sequenced with immunoSEQ multiplex PCR; TCRdb's copy has only in-frame clones and lacks some. The sample table includes more than 55,000 clones. The clonotype was recovered from a woman aged 40 to 55 in good health and CMV-seropositive. Sequencing was done on a sample of PBMCs. The chain joins TRBV27 to TRBJ1-1, with TRBD1 as a possible D gene (6 bases). CDR3 region: CASTLGQNTEAFF. CDR3 nucleotide sequence: TGTGCCAGCACCCTAGGACAGAATACTGAAGCTTTCTTT.